These T cell receptor beta chains were read from a single sample in a study of control samples from healthy donors and cancer patients. This table comes from immunoSEQ multiplex PCR, and its TCRdb copy is limited to in-frame clones, with some not included. The table has under 80,000 clones, around 94% seen once. Material for sequencing was blood. The receptors shown here come from a woman in her 40s in good health. Both conserved end residues are part of each CDR3. The order of the fields is clone size, J gene, D gene, V gene, CDR3 protein, CDR3 DNA. D genes are given only for firm matches. Expanded clones get a size class; other rows say once, few or many, or leave the size out.

clone size: NA
J gene: TRBJ2-2
D gene: NA
V gene: TRBV11-3
CDR3 protein: CASSFTRWGELFF
CDR3 DNA: TGTGCCAGCAGCTTCACCCGATGGGGGGAGCTGTTTTTT

clone size: once
J gene: TRBJ1-1
D gene: NA
V gene: TRBV11-2
CDR3 protein: CASSFGTLGEAFF
CDR3 DNA: TGTGCCAGCAGCTTCGGGACTCTCGGGGAAGCTTTCTTT

clone size: once
J gene: TRBJ2-1
D gene: TRBD2
V gene: TRBV14
CDR3 protein: CASSSTSGWSSYNEQFF
CDR3 DNA: TGTGCCAGCAGCTCCACTAGCGGGTGGAGCTCCTACAATGAGCAGTTCTTC

clone size: few
J gene: TRBJ1-1
D gene: NA
V gene: TRBV7-9
CDR3 protein: CASTLVMNTEAFF
CDR3 DNA: TGTGCCAGCACCTTAGTTATGAACACTGAAGCTTTCTTT

clone size: NA
J gene: TRBJ1-2
D gene: TRBD1
V gene: TRBV5-6
CDR3 protein: CASSPGQGDYGYTF
CDR3 DNA: TGTGCCAGCAGCCCCGGACAGGGGGACTATGGCTACACCTTC

clone size: NA
J gene: TRBJ2-1
D gene: TRBD2
V gene: TRBV7-7
CDR3 protein: CASSIGTSSSEQFF
CDR3 DNA: TGTGCCAGCAGCATTGGGACTAGTTCATCTGAGCAGTTCTTC

clone size: NA
J gene: TRBJ1-2
D gene: NA
V gene: TRBV6-5
CDR3 protein: CASSYDLTGNYGYTF
CDR3 DNA: TGTGCCAGCAGTTACGACCTGACGGGGAACTATGGCTACACCTTC

clone size: NA
J gene: TRBJ2-2
D gene: TRBD1
V gene: TRBV11-3
CDR3 protein: CASSTGTGGTGELFF
CDR3 DNA: TGTGCCAGCAGCACTGGGACAGGGGGCACCGGGGAGCTGTTTTTT

clone size: NA
J gene: TRBJ2-5
D gene: TRBD2
V gene: TRBV11-2
CDR3 protein: CASSLGPAGGQETQYF
CDR3 DNA: TGTGCCAGCAGCTTAGGACCAGCGGGGGGGCAAGAGACCCAGTACTTC

clone size: NA
J gene: TRBJ2-1
D gene: TRBD2
V gene: TRBV7-7
CDR3 protein: CASSLGAGGPFEQFF
CDR3 DNA: TGTGCTAGCAGCTTAGGGGCGGGGGGGCCCTTTGAGCAGTTCTTC

clone size: NA
J gene: TRBJ2-3
D gene: NA
V gene: TRBV6-6
CDR3 protein: CASSLSDTDTQYF
CDR3 DNA: TGTGCCAGCAGTTTATCCGACACAGATACGCAGTATTTT

clone size: NA
J gene: TRBJ2-1
D gene: TRBD2
V gene: TRBV18
CDR3 protein: CASSPVSGGADNEQFF
CDR3 DNA: TGTGCCAGCTCACCAGTTAGCGGGGGGGCCGACAATGAGCAGTTCTTC

clone size: NA
J gene: TRBJ2-2
D gene: TRBD2
V gene: TRBV5-1
CDR3 protein: CASSPFSGKGELFF
CDR3 DNA: TGCGCCAGCAGCCCCTTCAGCGGGAAAGGGGAGCTGTTTTTT

clone size: NA
J gene: TRBJ2-3
D gene: NA
V gene: TRBV20-1
CDR3 protein: CSASSPGSVHTQYF
CDR3 DNA: TGCAGTGCTAGTTCCCCAGGGTCTGTGCATACGCAGTATTTT

clone size: NA
J gene: TRBJ1-1
D gene: TRBD1
V gene: TRBV4-2
CDR3 protein: CASSPDQDRGDTEAFF
CDR3 DNA: TGTGCCAGCAGCCCAGACCAGGACAGGGGGGACACTGAAGCTTTCTTT

clone size: NA
J gene: TRBJ1-5
D gene: NA
V gene: TRBV11-2
CDR3 protein: CASSSGTEPNQPQHF
CDR3 DNA: TGTGCCAGCAGCTCCGGGACGGAGCCTAATCAGCCCCAGCATTTT

clone size: NA
J gene: TRBJ2-1
D gene: TRBD2
V gene: TRBV7-2
CDR3 protein: CASSLWASGGGNEQFF
CDR3 DNA: TGTGCCAGCAGCTTATGGGCTAGCGGGGGTGGCAATGAGCAGTTCTTC